This TCR beta chain was captured in a study of shared clonotypes between healthy human individuals (dated by TCRdb to the early 2020s). Concerning the study at large: A few men and a couple of women, aged 18 to 49 years, made up the cohort. For each donor, CD4 naive and CD4 memory were each run on three plates, CD8 naive on two plates, and CD8 memory on one plate. To estimate repertoire size and how much clonotypes are shared between individuals, the study performed deep sequencing of blood TCR repertoires from 4 to 6 healthy adults. Different laboratories and diverse techniques were used to prepare libraries and sequence TCR repertoires, to increase sequencing depth and limit assay-specific biases. Leukapheresis yielded between about 0.94 and 9 billion PBMCs per donor.

What the work shows at the level of the full study, not this receptor alone: Sharing across four donors was observed for around 4.8% of naive CD4, under 4% of naive CD8, over 2% of memory CD4, and about 0.4% of memory CD8 clonotypes. Even with the large sequencing depth, rarefaction of the sorted-subset datasets indicated that sequencing was incomplete. Only blood was sampled, and tissue TCR repertoires likely differ from those in blood. Based on pairwise subsampling, the degree of clonotype sharing among donors was expected to be affected by sequencing depth. Higher generation probabilities were observed for clonotypes shared by all four sorted-subset donors than for non-shared clonotypes. Estimated clonotype richness was generally larger for naive than for memory subsets. Because the study included a small number of donors, the genetic and exposure-history diversity represented was limited.

Using the deep immunoSEQ assay, TCR CDR3 regions were amplified from genomic DNA by multiplex PCR. Extracted genomic DNA from each cell subset was distributed evenly across all wells of several immunoSEQ 96-well plates, and each plate was treated as a replicate. Each replicate PCR for sorted subsets received roughly 200 ng genomic DNA, equal to about 30,000 T cell genomes. Purified libraries were quantified with a Qubit 3.0 fluorometer, sized on a Bioanalyzer 2100, and re-quantified with the KAPA Library Quantification kit. Every immunoSEQ 96-well plate was sequenced on a dedicated single-read 150-cycle Illumina NextSeq 550 flow cell. The published analysis was carried out like this. Because the immunoSEQ output held only junctional sequences and lacked quality scores, the filtering could not match the filtering applied to full-length reads. To assign V/J genes and CDR3, sequences were annotated against IMGT germline references using PyIR, a Python wrapper for IgBLAST v1.9. Reads with weak V/J assignments (E-value above 1e-6), missing CDR3, stop codons, out-of-frame junctions, or ambiguous translated residues were removed. A V3J clonotype was defined by an identical inferred V gene, J gene, and CDR3 amino acid sequence. To compute the percentage overlap between repertoires, the number of shared unique clonotypes was divided by the size of the smaller repertoire. Repertoire richness was assessed with RTK rarefaction, the Chao1 estimator, and Recon v2.1 estimates of unobserved clonotypes. OLGA was used to compute generation probabilities for all TCRbeta clonotypes that the gDNA method yielded from a few donors. TCRdb limited this immuneACCESS table to in-frame rearrangements with V and J called. A share of clones is missing; checked studies link under half to unresolved V genes, and the rest is unexplained. D and trimming come from the DNA, and the V and J calls and clone size come from that table. Recorded for this sample are about 2 million clones; roughly 95% of them occurred a single time. The top ten constitute roughly 0.13% of the sample.

As regards this clone: The target of this receptor is not known. No qualities accompany the bases; no much larger clone lies one base away.

CDR1 and CDR2 are drawn from the germline V gene: MDHEN, SYDVKM. From cysteine to phenylalanine, the CDR3 is 14 amino acids long. Only the CDR3 DNA stays, 42 bases, in frame from base 1. Relative to germline, V is 2 bases shorter and J is 8 bases shorter, with 15 bases between their ends. The donors were healthy, HIV-negative adults with no recently reported acute infections or vaccinations. Only Caucasian adults living in Nashville, Tennessee, USA were represented among the donors. CD4+ T cells were enriched through magnetic negative selection, after which naive cells were positively selected on CD45RA and the remaining negative fraction served as the memory subset. Blood was collected by leukapheresis, and PBMCs were isolated by Ficoll-Histopaque density gradient centrifugation and then cryopreserved in liquid nitrogen vapor phase. Analytical flow cytometry was used to check the purity and quantity of every magnetically sorted T cell population. Each sorted fraction had its genomic DNA isolated and then quantified by UV absorbance on a Nanodrop 2000c.

Here the chain combines TRBV28 and TRBJ1-2; the D segment cannot be called with confidence. This TCR came from a man between 18 and 35 years old in good health. The sample comprised naive CD4+ T cells sorted from blood. According to the study, the label for this sample's cell subset or site signals: CD45RA+ positively selected. The CDR3: CASSLEISSTGYTF. The DNA reads TGTGCCAGCAGTTTAGAAATTTCCTCTACCGGCTACACCTTC.